These 22 T cell receptor beta chains originate from one sample sequenced in a study of CD8 T cells in Susac syndrome. Reverse transcription of 0.5 to 1 ug RNA was carried out with random hexamers. TCRdb re-analysed the immunoSEQ multiplex PCR reads in MiXCR, keeping a single row per CDR3 protein. The sample has 80,000 to 95,000 distinct CDR3 sequences; 90% to 95% are singletons. The material sequenced was CD8+ T cells from PBMCs. The receptors originated from a human donor with Susac syndrome.

The gene calls are TRBV21-1 and TRBJ2-7. TRBV21-1 is flagged as a pseudogene. CDR3 length: 15 residues. In DNA form, the CDR3 reads TGTGCCAGCAGCAAAGAGAAAGCAGACTACTACGAGCAGTACTTC. Protein sequence: CASSKEKADYYEQYF.

The chain recombines TRBV16 with TRBJ2-7; D uncertain. Germline-derived CDR1 and CDR2 are KGHSY and FQNENV. This CDR3 region has 11 residues. Trimming removed 3 bases from V and 5 bases from J, with 5 bases in between. Here the CDR3 reads CASSHTHEQYF. The CDR3 DNA follows: TGTGCCAGCAGCCATACCCACGAGCAGTACTTC.

V and J are TRBV6-2 or TRBV6-3 and TRBJ2-7; no definite D call. This CDR3 comprises 11 residues. CDR1 MNHEY and CDR2 SVGEGT come from the germline V gene. Trimming stripped 0 bases from V and 7 bases from J, with 4 bases between. The CDR3 sequence: CASSYSREQYF. CDR3 coding DNA: TGTGCCAGCAGTTACTCCCGAGAGCAGTACTTC.

The J gene is TRBJ2-7, the V gene TRBV2; 8 bases fit TRBD1. The CDR3 length is 14 residues. Germline values: CDR1 SNHLY, CDR2 FYNNEI. V gave up 4 bases and J gave up 5 bases; unmatched junction bases: 7. In nucleotides, the CDR3 is TGTGCCAGCAGTGCGGGGACAGGTACGGACGAGCAGTACTTC. Its protein product is CASSAGTGTDEQYF.

The chain combines TRBV12-3 or TRBV12-4 with TRBJ2-5; 9 bases match TRBD2. The CDR3 contains 14 residues. The ends lost 6 bases at V and 5 bases at J; junction bases unmatched: 7. The CDR3 is CASSLAGGRETQYF. In nucleotides, the CDR3 is TGTGCCAGCAGCCTCGCGGGGGGGCGCGAGACCCAGTACTTC.

V is TRBV27 and J is TRBJ2-1, with 8 bases that match TRBD1. Losses at the gene ends were 5 bases for V and 9 bases for J; bases not matched to a gene: 3. Germline lookup yields CDR1 MNHEY and CDR2 SMNVEV (reference sequence). This CDR3 is built from 12 residues. The CDR3 DNA reads as TGTGCCAGCAGTCCAGGGGGCACTGAGCAGTTCTTC. As protein: CASSPGGTEQFF.

The chain recombines TRBV18 with TRBJ2-5; the match to TRBD1 covers 8 bases. This CDR3 is built from 14 residues. Trimming removed 6 bases from V and 5 bases from J; junction bases left unmatched: 8. The germline gives CDR1 KGHSH, CDR2 LQKENI. The CDR3 spells CASSPAGQAETQYF. The CDR3, as DNA: TGTGCCAGCTCCCCGGCGGGACAGGCGGAGACCCAGTACTTC.

The chain has TRBV11-2 and TRBJ1-1; D might be TRBD1 (5 bases). V dropped 3 bases and J dropped 0 bases, with 11 bases sitting between them. The CDR3 extends over 15 amino acids. Germline CDR1 is SGHAT and CDR2 is FQNNGV. CDR3 coding DNA: TGTGCCAGCAGCTTTTCCGGGACTTTGAACACTGAAGCTTTCTTT. Translating gives CASSFSGTLNTEAFF. Full variable domain (remainder filled in from reference TRBV11-2 and TRBJ1-1): EAGVAQSPRYKIIEKRQSVAFWCNPISGHATLYWYQQILGQGPKLLIQFQNNGVVDDSQLPKDRFSAERLKGVDSTLKIQPAKLEDSAVYLCASSFSGTLNTEAFFGQGTRLTVV.

This rearrangement joins TRBV9 to TRBJ2-5; D remains unclear. Germline assignment: CDR1 SGDLS and CDR2 YYNGEE. V gave up 0 bases and J gave up 0 bases, with 9 bases separating them. The CDR3 covers 15 residues. The CDR3 nucleotides read TGTGCCAGCAGCGTAGGTGGTTCCGACCAAGAGACCCAGTACTTC. Translation: CASSVGGSDQETQYF.

This chain uses TRBV27 with TRBJ2-3; no definite D call. The CDR3 totals 12 residues. With 6 bases removed from V and 4 bases from J, the gap between germline ends came to 8 bases. CDR1 is MNHEY, CDR2 SMNVEV, per germline (reference sequence). The DNA of the CDR3 is TGTGCCAGCAGCGAGACGGCAGATACGCAGTATTTT. Translation: CASSETADTQYF.

CDR3 in amino acids: CASSPLAVSYEQYF. As DNA, the CDR3 is TGTGCCAGCAGTCCTCTAGCGGTCTCCTACGAGCAGTACTTC. The V and J genes are TRBV6-5 and TRBJ2-7, with 7 bases lining up with TRBD2. The CDR3 extends over 14 amino acids. V was clipped by 5 bases and J by 0 bases; unmatched bases: 4. CDR1 and CDR2 (germline): MNHEY, SVGAGI.

The CDR3 loop is CATSAVRILAATYEQYF. As DNA, the CDR3 is TGTGCCACCAGCGCTGTTAGGATTCTAGCGGCAACCTACGAGCAGTACTTC. The J gene is TRBJ2-7, the V gene TRBV15; 7 positions match TRBD2. From germline, CDR1 is LNHNV and CDR2 YYDKDF (reference sequence). This CDR3 region has 17 residues. V lost 5 bases and J lost 2; bases outside the gene matches: 15.

V gene TRBV9 combines with J gene TRBJ2-7; 10 bases align to TRBD2. This CDR3 is built from 13 residues. V dropped 7 bases and J dropped 1; count of bases not matched to a gene: 2. In germline, CDR1 is SGDLS, CDR2 YYNGEE. CDR3 residues: CASGTSASYEQYF. The CDR3 nucleotides read TGTGCCAGCGGGACTAGCGCTTCCTACGAGCAGTACTTC.

The rearrangement links TRBV21-1 to TRBJ2-4; the D call of TRBD1 is as the table states it, not checked on the DNA. TRBV21-1 is deemed a pseudogene. The length of the CDR3 is 14 residues. The CDR3 sequence: CASTNNGQGDIQYF. The CDR3 nucleotides are TGTGCCAGCACTAATAACGGGCAGGGAGACATTCAGTACTTC.

In its sample, this clonotype was seen once. This chain links TRBV29-1 with TRBJ2-1; the match to TRBD2 covers 9 bases. Losses at the gene ends were 6 bases for V and 9 bases for J; bases not matched to a gene: 12. There are 14 residues in the CDR3. CDR1 and CDR2 from the germline V gene are SQVTM and ANQGSEA. CDR3 sequence reads: CSVEGAGGPGEQFF. CDR3 nucleotide sequence: TGCAGCGTCGAGGGGGCGGGAGGGCCCGGTGAGCAGTTCTTC.

The chain joins TRBV3-1 to TRBJ2-5; D possibly uses TRBD1 or TRBD2 (5 bases each). V was pared by 7 bases and J by 5 bases, with 11 bases between. Germline values: CDR1 LGHDT, CDR2 YNNKEL (reference sequence). The length of the CDR3 is 12 residues. This CDR3 is CASTTWGETQYF. The CDR3 nucleotides read TGTGCCAGCACCACCTGGGGGGAGACCCAGTACTTC.

The chain combines TRBV11-2 with TRBJ1-6; 7 bases align to TRBD1. CDR1 is SGHAT and CDR2 is FQNNGV in the germline V gene. V dropped 4 bases and J dropped 9; count of bases not matched to a gene: 9. CDR3 size: 15 residues. CDR3 protein: CASSYLDRDGSPLHF. The DNA of the CDR3 is TGTGCCAGCAGCTACCTTGACAGGGATGGTTCACCCCTCCACTTT.

This chain links TRBV29-1 with TRBJ2-7; D might be TRBD2 (5 bases). CDR1 is SQVTM and CDR2 is ANQGSEA in the germline V gene. CDR3 size: 14 residues. The V and J ends lost 4 bases and 5 bases respectively, with 18 bases between them. The CDR3: CSVAVGVDGDEQYF. CDR3 DNA sequence: TGCAGCGTTGCAGTGGGAGTCGACGGGGACGAGCAGTACTTC.

This rearrangement joins TRBV29-1 to TRBJ1-2; the D gene is possibly TRBD1 (5 bases). The germline V gene encodes CDR1 SQVTM and CDR2 ANQGSEA. The V gene lost 6 bases and the J gene lost 6 bases, with 29 bases spanning the gap. The CDR3 length is 17 residues. The CDR3 here is CSVWGGISSSSDNGYTF. CDR3 coding DNA: TGCAGCGTCTGGGGGGGAATTTCTTCGAGTTCTGACAATGGCTACACCTTC.

CDR3 loop: CSASWIAGMYQETQYF. CDR3 nucleotides: TGCAGTGCTAGCTGGATAGCGGGAATGTACCAAGAGACCCAGTACTTC. This chain joins TRBV20-1 and TRBJ2-5; 8 bases agree with TRBD2. Germline values: CDR1 DFQATT, CDR2 SNEGSKA (reference sequence). The CDR3 contains 16 residues. V was pared by 3 bases and J by 0 bases, with 9 bases of the junction left unmatched.

The chain is built from TRBV27 and TRBJ1-2; weak D call: TRBD1 (5 bases). CDR1 is MNHEY and CDR2 is SMNVEV in the germline V gene (reference sequence). The CDR3 has 15 residues. The germline V and J ends were trimmed by 5 bases and 6 bases, with 19 bases remaining between them. The CDR3 is CASSKGTETRDGYTF. CDR3 DNA: TGTGCCAGCAGTAAGGGGACGGAGACCCGCGATGGCTACACCTTC.

This CDR3 reads CASSLSIYVHEQYF. CDR3 coding DNA: TGTGCCAGCAGTTTATCGATATACGTCCACGAGCAGTACTTC. The V gene is TRBV27, the J gene TRBJ2-7; unclear D gene. V gave up 0 bases and J gave up 5 bases, with 11 bases separating them. Germline CDR1 and CDR2: MNHEY and SMNVEV (reference sequence). This CDR3 region has 14 residues.